This TCR beta chain was sequenced during a study of early T cells in non-severe SARS-CoV-2 infection. Overall study: Sequencing of bulk RNA from unsorted whole blood was done, without chain pairing.

Individual cDNA molecules were tagged with unique molecular identifiers. TCRdb called the 5' RACE reads again in MiXCR, with one record for every CDR3 protein. The sample gives about 89,000 distinct CDR3 sequences, roughly 14% of which show up once; under 0.75% is in the top ten. This clonotype has just a few counts. The antigen is undetermined. Findings of the study overall: Reliance on VDJdb matching favored anti-spike CD8 responses; private and CD4 specificities were missed.

Trimming shortened V by 4 bases and J by 5 bases, and 9 bases separated the two germline ends. The CDR3 is 12 amino acids. In germline, CDR1 is SQVTM, CDR2 ANQGSEA. The source of this sequence is an adult who was a healthcare worker with PCR-confirmed SARS-CoV-2 infection or an uninfected control (not recorded which). The V and J genes are TRBV29-1 and TRBJ2-1; D might be TRBD1 (5 bases). Source material: whole blood. CDR3 nucleotides: TGCAGCGTTGTAAGACAGCACAATGAGCAGTTCTTC. It encodes CSVVRQHNEQFF.